Listed below are T cell receptor beta chains from one sample, sequenced in a study of blood T cells in healthy people across ages. TCRdb reprocessed the 5' RACE reads with MiXCR, giving one entry per CDR3 protein. The sample includes approximately 600,000 distinct CDR3 sequences, roughly three fifths of them seen just once. The specimen was blood. The receptor set was obtained from a man aged 55 to 70 in good health. CDR3s include the opening cysteine and the closing phenylalanine or tryptophan. D genes are given only for firm matches. Expanded clones are given a class, and other clones once, few, many or no size at all.

cdr3_nt: TGTGCCAGCAGCGCCCGGACTAGCGGGGACTTGGAGCAGTTCTTC; cdr3_aa: CASSARTSGDLEQFF; d_call: TRBD2; j_call: TRBJ2-1; cdr3_length: 15; clone_size: NA; v_call: TRBV7-2
cdr3_nt: TGTGCCAGCGGGAGGGCCTCGGGGACCGGCTATGGCTACACCTTC; cdr3_aa: CASGRASGTGYGYTF; d_call: NA; j_call: TRBJ1-2; cdr3_length: 15; clone_size: once; v_call: TRBV6-1
cdr3_nt: TGTGCCAGCAGGCCCGGGCAGTCGGCTGATACGCAGTATTTT; cdr3_aa: CASRPGQSADTQYF; d_call: NA; j_call: TRBJ2-3; cdr3_length: 14; clone_size: many; v_call: TRBV2
cdr3_nt: TGCAGTGCTAGAGGGCGAGGGTTAAGCTCCTACGAGCAGTACTTC; cdr3_aa: CSARGRGLSSYEQYF; d_call: NA; j_call: TRBJ2-7; cdr3_length: 15; clone_size: NA; v_call: TRBV20-1
cdr3_nt: TGCGCCAGCAGTGAAGGACAGGGGGTCGCAGATACGCAGTATTTT; cdr3_aa: CASSEGQGVADTQYF; d_call: TRBD1; j_call: TRBJ2-3; cdr3_length: 15; clone_size: NA; v_call: TRBV10-1
cdr3_nt: TGTGCCAGCAGTCCTAGGACTAGCGGGGGGGTGGATGAGCAGTTCTTC; cdr3_aa: CASSPRTSGGVDEQFF; d_call: TRBD2; j_call: TRBJ2-1; cdr3_length: 16; clone_size: NA; v_call: TRBV6-6
cdr3_nt: TGTGCCACCAGCAGATGGGGGGGACAGGGGGTAGATACGCAGTATTTT; cdr3_aa: CATSRWGGQGVDTQYF; d_call: TRBD1; j_call: TRBJ2-3; cdr3_length: 16; clone_size: NA; v_call: TRBV15
cdr3_nt: TGTGCCATCAGTGAGCGCGCTATTCGGGGAACTAATGAAAAACTGTTTTTT; cdr3_aa: CAISERAIRGTNEKLFF; d_call: NA; j_call: TRBJ1-4; cdr3_length: 17; clone_size: NA; v_call: TRBV10-3
cdr3_nt: TGTGCCAGCAGTTTATGGGCAGGGGTCGGTGGCTACACCTTC; cdr3_aa: CASSLWAGVGGYTF; d_call: NA; j_call: TRBJ1-2; cdr3_length: 14; clone_size: NA; v_call: TRBV28
cdr3_nt: TGCAGTGCTAGGGGACAACTACCCTATGGCTACACCTTC; cdr3_aa: CSARGQLPYGYTF; d_call: NA; j_call: TRBJ1-2; cdr3_length: 13; clone_size: NA; v_call: TRBV20-1
cdr3_nt: TGTGCCATCAGTGTCAAGACTAGCGGGAGGAACACCGGGGAGCTGTTTTTT; cdr3_aa: CAISVKTSGRNTGELFF; d_call: TRBD2; j_call: TRBJ2-2; cdr3_length: 17; clone_size: NA; v_call: TRBV10-3
cdr3_nt: TGCAGTGCTAGTAGGTCTGCGGGTACGCAGTATTTT; cdr3_aa: CSASRSAGTQYF; d_call: NA; j_call: TRBJ2-3; cdr3_length: 12; clone_size: NA; v_call: TRBV20-1
cdr3_nt: TGTGCCAGCAGCCGGACCGACGGGAGTTACGAGCAGTACTTC; cdr3_aa: CASSRTDGSYEQYF; d_call: NA; j_call: TRBJ2-7; cdr3_length: 14; clone_size: few; v_call: TRBV3-1
cdr3_nt: TGTGCCAGCAGCCAGAGCAGGGGGGAGGATGAAAAACTGTTTTTT; cdr3_aa: CASSQSRGEDEKLFF; d_call: TRBD1; j_call: TRBJ1-4; cdr3_length: 15; clone_size: NA; v_call: TRBV4-2
cdr3_nt: TGCAGCGTTGGGGCAGGAGCCGGGCTGGAAGCTTTCTTT; cdr3_aa: CSVGAGAGLEAFF; d_call: NA; j_call: TRBJ1-1; cdr3_length: 13; clone_size: few; v_call: TRBV29-1
cdr3_nt: TGTGCCAGCAGCGCAACCGGGACAGGAACCAATGAGCAGTTCTTC; cdr3_aa: CASSATGTGTNEQFF; d_call: TRBD1; j_call: TRBJ2-1; cdr3_length: 15; clone_size: NA; v_call: TRBV5-5
cdr3_nt: TGCGCCAGCAGCCCACACGACAGGTCAACCTACGAGCAGTACTTC; cdr3_aa: CASSPHDRSTYEQYF; d_call: NA; j_call: TRBJ2-7; cdr3_length: 15; clone_size: once; v_call: TRBV5-1
cdr3_nt: TGTGCCAGCAGCTTAGCCCCCGGGGACAAAGAGACCCAGTACTTC; cdr3_aa: CASSLAPGDKETQYF; d_call: NA; j_call: TRBJ2-5; cdr3_length: 15; clone_size: NA; v_call: TRBV7-7
cdr3_nt: TGTGCCAGCAGCCAAGACCGGACTAGCCGGGAGTGGATAGATACGCAGTATTTT; cdr3_aa: CASSQDRTSREWIDTQYF; d_call: TRBD2; j_call: TRBJ2-3; cdr3_length: 18; clone_size: NA; v_call: TRBV14
cdr3_nt: TGTGCCAGCAGAAGCGCAGGGACTTTACTCTACGAGCAGTACTTC; cdr3_aa: CASRSAGTLLYEQYF; d_call: NA; j_call: TRBJ2-7; cdr3_length: 15; clone_size: NA; v_call: TRBV6-2/TRBV6-3
cdr3_nt: TGTGCCAGCAGTTACTCGAGGCAGCAAGAGACCCAGTACTTC; cdr3_aa: CASSYSRQQETQYF; d_call: NA; j_call: TRBJ2-5; cdr3_length: 14; clone_size: few; v_call: TRBV6-5
cdr3_nt: TGTGCCACCAGCTTCTTCAGTGGGTTTAGCACAGATACGCAGTATTTT; cdr3_aa: CATSFFSGFSTDTQYF; d_call: NA; j_call: TRBJ2-3; cdr3_length: 16; clone_size: few; v_call: TRBV15
cdr3_nt: TGCAGTGCTCTGACTAGCGGGGGCTACAATGTGCAGTTCTTC; cdr3_aa: CSALTSGGYNVQFF; d_call: TRBD2; j_call: TRBJ2-1; cdr3_length: 14; clone_size: NA; v_call: TRBV20-1
cdr3_nt: TGTGCCAGCAGTGAGTCAGTAGGGCTGCATGAGCAGTTCTTC; cdr3_aa: CASSESVGLHEQFF; d_call: NA; j_call: TRBJ2-1; cdr3_length: 14; clone_size: NA; v_call: TRBV25-1
cdr3_nt: TGTGCCACCAGCAGAGTCCCCCCGGGCCAAGGGGAAAAACTGTTTTTT; cdr3_aa: CATSRVPPGQGEKLFF; d_call: NA; j_call: TRBJ1-4; cdr3_length: 16; clone_size: NA; v_call: TRBV15
cdr3_nt: TGCAGTGCTAGAGCCGCGGGGAATGAGCAGTTCTTC; cdr3_aa: CSARAAGNEQFF; d_call: NA; j_call: TRBJ2-1; cdr3_length: 12; clone_size: NA; v_call: TRBV20-1
cdr3_nt: TGTGCCAGCAGCCCTCGGACGGGGGTCTCTGGGGCCAACGTCCTGACTTTC; cdr3_aa: CASSPRTGVSGANVLTF; d_call: NA; j_call: TRBJ2-6; cdr3_length: 17; clone_size: NA; v_call: TRBV7-2
cdr3_nt: TGCGCCAGCAGAACAGGACTAGCGGGGGGGCTAGTCTACAATGAGCAGTTCTTC; cdr3_aa: CASRTGLAGGLVYNEQFF; d_call: TRBD2; j_call: TRBJ2-1; cdr3_length: 18; clone_size: NA; v_call: TRBV10-2
cdr3_nt: TGTGCCAGCAGCGGAACAGGGGGCTCACGCTATGGCTACACCTTC; cdr3_aa: CASSGTGGSRYGYTF; d_call: TRBD1; j_call: TRBJ1-2; cdr3_length: 15; clone_size: NA; v_call: TRBV9
cdr3_nt: TGCAGTGCTGCGCGGACGGTTAGCAATCAGCCCCAGCATTTT; cdr3_aa: CSAARTVSNQPQHF; d_call: NA; j_call: TRBJ1-5; cdr3_length: 14; clone_size: few; v_call: TRBV20-1
cdr3_nt: TGTGCCAGCAGCTTAGCGAGGGGACAGGGCACCGGGGAGCTGTTTTTT; cdr3_aa: CASSLARGQGTGELFF; d_call: TRBD1; j_call: TRBJ2-2; cdr3_length: 16; clone_size: NA; v_call: TRBV7-8
cdr3_nt: TGTGCCAGCAGCCATAAACAGGGCTCCCGGGCAGATACGCAGTATTTT; cdr3_aa: CASSHKQGSRADTQYF; d_call: NA; j_call: TRBJ2-3; cdr3_length: 16; clone_size: many; v_call: TRBV3-1
cdr3_nt: TGTGCCAGCAGTGCCGGCAGGGTTGAGACCCAGTACTTT; cdr3_aa: CASSAGRVETQYF; d_call: NA; j_call: TRBJ2-7; cdr3_length: 13; clone_size: few; v_call: TRBV2
cdr3_nt: TGTGCCAGCAGAACCGGACAGTTTTACAATGAGCAGTACTTC; cdr3_aa: CASRTGQFYNEQYF; d_call: NA; j_call: TRBJ2-7; cdr3_length: 14; clone_size: NA; v_call: TRBV6-5
cdr3_nt: TGCAGTGCTAGTTGGCCCCGCAGCACCTTC; cdr3_aa: CSASWPRSTF; d_call: NA; j_call: TRBJ1-2; cdr3_length: 10; clone_size: once; v_call: TRBV20-1
cdr3_nt: TGTGCCAGCAGCCATGGGCGGGGAAGCGCGCAGTATTTT; cdr3_aa: CASSHGRGSAQYF; d_call: NA; j_call: TRBJ2-3; cdr3_length: 13; clone_size: NA; v_call: TRBV3-1
cdr3_nt: TGCAGTGCTGATTTCACCCACTATGGCTACACCTTC; cdr3_aa: CSADFTHYGYTF; d_call: NA; j_call: TRBJ1-2; cdr3_length: 12; clone_size: NA; v_call: TRBV20-1
cdr3_nt: TGTGCCAGCAGTTCCACCTGGCCAGATACGCAGTATTTT; cdr3_aa: CASSSTWPDTQYF; d_call: NA; j_call: TRBJ2-3; cdr3_length: 13; clone_size: NA; v_call: TRBV6-6
cdr3_nt: TGTGCCAGCAGCCCTTTTGGGACAGATACGCAGTATTTT; cdr3_aa: CASSPFGTDTQYF; d_call: NA; j_call: TRBJ2-3; cdr3_length: 13; clone_size: NA; v_call: TRBV12-3/TRBV12-4
cdr3_nt: TGTGCCAGCAGTTTTGGGGGGGTGAACACTGAAGCTTTCTTT; cdr3_aa: CASSFGGVNTEAFF; d_call: NA; j_call: TRBJ1-1; cdr3_length: 14; clone_size: many; v_call: TRBV27
cdr3_nt: TGTGCCAGCAGGCGGACTAGCGGGGGAGTACGGGAGACCCAGTACTTC; cdr3_aa: CASRRTSGGVRETQYF; d_call: TRBD2; j_call: TRBJ2-5; cdr3_length: 16; clone_size: few; v_call: TRBV2
cdr3_nt: TGTGCCAGCGGCAGGGGAGGGCGAGGGACTGAAGCTTTCTTT; cdr3_aa: CASGRGGRGTEAFF; d_call: NA; j_call: TRBJ1-1; cdr3_length: 14; clone_size: NA; v_call: TRBV28
cdr3_nt: TGTGCCAGCAGTGCAGGGGACAGGCATCAGCCCCAGCATTTT; cdr3_aa: CASSAGDRHQPQHF; d_call: TRBD1; j_call: TRBJ1-5; cdr3_length: 14; clone_size: NA; v_call: TRBV6-1
cdr3_nt: TGTGCCATCAGTTTGGACAGTAACTATGGCTACACCTTC; cdr3_aa: CAISLDSNYGYTF; d_call: NA; j_call: TRBJ1-2; cdr3_length: 13; clone_size: few; v_call: TRBV10-3
cdr3_nt: TGTGCCAGCAGCGGAGGAGGGGCTGGGGCCAACGTCCTGACTTTC; cdr3_aa: CASSGGGAGANVLTF; d_call: NA; j_call: TRBJ2-6; cdr3_length: 15; clone_size: NA; v_call: TRBV9
cdr3_nt: TGCGCCAGCAGCTTGGGACAGGGCCAGGGTGAGCAGTACTTC; cdr3_aa: CASSLGQGQGEQYF; d_call: TRBD1; j_call: TRBJ2-7; cdr3_length: 14; clone_size: NA; v_call: TRBV5-1
cdr3_nt: TGTGCCAGCAGCCAAGGGACTAGCAGCGAGACCCAGTACTTC; cdr3_aa: CASSQGTSSETQYF; d_call: TRBD2; j_call: TRBJ2-5; cdr3_length: 14; clone_size: once; v_call: TRBV4-2
cdr3_nt: TGCAGTGCTTCAGGGCCTGGACAGGGGCAGAATGAGCAGTTCTTC; cdr3_aa: CSASGPGQGQNEQFF; d_call: TRBD1; j_call: TRBJ2-1; cdr3_length: 15; clone_size: NA; v_call: TRBV20-1
cdr3_nt: TGTGCCAGCAGGGGGGCGACTAGCGGGGCCTACGAGCAGTACTTC; cdr3_aa: CASRGATSGAYEQYF; d_call: TRBD2; j_call: TRBJ2-7; cdr3_length: 15; clone_size: few; v_call: TRBV6-5
cdr3_nt: TGCAGTGCTAGTGATGCGGGAGGGGGAGAGACCCAGTACTTC; cdr3_aa: CSASDAGGGETQYF; d_call: TRBD2; j_call: TRBJ2-5; cdr3_length: 14; clone_size: NA; v_call: TRBV20-1
cdr3_nt: TGTGCCATCAGTCGTCAGGGTGGCGGCTCTGGGGCCAACGTCCTGACTTTC; cdr3_aa: CAISRQGGGSGANVLTF; d_call: NA; j_call: TRBJ2-6; cdr3_length: 17; clone_size: few; v_call: TRBV10-3
cdr3_nt: TGTGCCAGCAGTCCGACAGGGATGTTTCTCTACAATGAGCAGTACTTC; cdr3_aa: CASSPTGMFLYNEQYF; d_call: TRBD1; j_call: TRBJ2-7; cdr3_length: 16; clone_size: NA; v_call: TRBV27
cdr3_nt: TGCGCCAGCAGCTTGGCGCTAGCGGGGGCCCAAGAGACCCAGTACTTC; cdr3_aa: CASSLALAGAQETQYF; d_call: TRBD2; j_call: TRBJ2-5; cdr3_length: 16; clone_size: few; v_call: TRBV5-1
cdr3_nt: TGTGCCACTGAGGGACTAGCGGGTTACAATGAGCAGTTCTTC; cdr3_aa: CATEGLAGYNEQFF; d_call: TRBD2; j_call: TRBJ2-1; cdr3_length: 14; clone_size: NA; v_call: TRBV10-3
cdr3_nt: TGCGCCAGCAGCCTACCTCTAGCGGACCACACAGATACGCAGTATTTT; cdr3_aa: CASSLPLADHTDTQYF; d_call: TRBD2; j_call: TRBJ2-3; cdr3_length: 16; clone_size: few; v_call: TRBV5-1
cdr3_nt: TGTGCCAGCAACGTCATACGGGCGCCTCGGGCTTTCTTT; cdr3_aa: CASNVIRAPRAFF; d_call: NA; j_call: TRBJ1-1; cdr3_length: 13; clone_size: NA; v_call: TRBV12-3/TRBV12-4
cdr3_nt: TGTGCCAGCAGCTTGGGGCCAGGGAAGACAGATACGCAGTATTTT; cdr3_aa: CASSLGPGKTDTQYF; d_call: NA; j_call: TRBJ2-3; cdr3_length: 15; clone_size: NA; v_call: TRBV5-6
cdr3_nt: TGCAGCGTCAGACGAGGCAGCTCCACAGATACGCAGTATTTT; cdr3_aa: CSVRRGSSTDTQYF; d_call: NA; j_call: TRBJ2-3; cdr3_length: 14; clone_size: few; v_call: TRBV29-1
cdr3_nt: TGCAGTGCTAGAAGGCTAGTTGATTACAATGAGCAGTTCTTC; cdr3_aa: CSARRLVDYNEQFF; d_call: NA; j_call: TRBJ2-1; cdr3_length: 14; clone_size: NA; v_call: TRBV20-1